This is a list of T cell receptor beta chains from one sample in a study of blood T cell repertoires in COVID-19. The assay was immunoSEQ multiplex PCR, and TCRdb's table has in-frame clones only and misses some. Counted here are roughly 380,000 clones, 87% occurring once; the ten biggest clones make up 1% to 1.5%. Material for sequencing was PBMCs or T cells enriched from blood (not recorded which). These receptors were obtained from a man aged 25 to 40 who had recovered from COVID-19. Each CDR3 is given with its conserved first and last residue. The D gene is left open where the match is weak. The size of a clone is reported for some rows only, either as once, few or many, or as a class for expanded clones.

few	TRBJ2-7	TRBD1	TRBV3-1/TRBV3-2	CASSPIGTGENEQYF	TGTGCCAGCAGCCCCATAGGGACAGGGGAAAACGAGCAGTACTTC
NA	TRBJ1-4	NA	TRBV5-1	CASSPDNGEKLFF	TGCGCCAGCAGCCCCGATAACGGTGAAAAACTGTTTTTT
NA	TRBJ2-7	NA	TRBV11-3	CASSLAPTGEQYF	TGTGCCAGCAGCTTAGCCCCGACGGGCGAGCAGTACTTC
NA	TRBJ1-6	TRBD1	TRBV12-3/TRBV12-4	CASRPDRASPLHF	TGTGCCAGCAGGCCCGACAGGGCTTCACCCCTCCACTTT
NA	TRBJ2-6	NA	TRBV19	CASKTVSSGANVLTF	TGTGCCAGTAAGACTGTTTCCTCTGGGGCCAACGTCCTGACTTTC
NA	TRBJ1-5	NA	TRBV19	CAASPTSNQPQHF	TGCGCCGCCTCTCCGACAAGCAATCAGCCCCAGCATTTT
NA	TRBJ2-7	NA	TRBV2	CASSVAVLYEQYF	TGTGCCAGCAGTGTAGCAGTACTCTACGAGCAGTACTTC
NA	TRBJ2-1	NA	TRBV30	CAWSVGTPGGEQFF	TGTGCCTGGAGTGTTGGGACACCGGGGGGTGAGCAGTTCTTC
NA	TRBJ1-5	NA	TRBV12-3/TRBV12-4	CASTQQSNQPQHF	TGTGCCAGCACCCAACAGAGCAATCAGCCCCAGCATTTT
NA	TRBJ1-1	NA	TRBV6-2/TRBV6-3	CASSPPGSVNTEAFF	TGTGCCAGCAGTCCGCCGGGTTCCGTGAACACTGAAGCTTTCTTT
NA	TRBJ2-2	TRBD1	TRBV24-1	CATSDPGQATGELFF	TGTGCCACCAGTGATCCCGGACAGGCCACCGGGGAGCTGTTTTTT
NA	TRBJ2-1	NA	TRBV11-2	CASSRPTNHNEQFF	TGTGCCAGCAGCCGCCCGACAAACCACAATGAGCAGTTCTTC
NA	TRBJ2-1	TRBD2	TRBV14	CASSQPGAGGHNEQFF	TGTGCCAGCAGCCAACCGGGAGCGGGGGGTCACAATGAGCAGTTCTTC
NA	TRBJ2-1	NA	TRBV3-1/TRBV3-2	CASRFRGAPSYEQFF	TGTGCCAGCAGGTTTCGGGGGGCCCCTTCGTATGAGCAGTTCTTC
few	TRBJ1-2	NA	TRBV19	CASSISPYYGYTF	TGTGCCAGTAGTATCTCCCCCTACTATGGCTACACCTTC
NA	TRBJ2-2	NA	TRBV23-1	CASKPTGTGELFF	TGCGCCAGCAAGCCTACGGGGACCGGGGAGCTGTTTTTT
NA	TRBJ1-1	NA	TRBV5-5	CASTKTPREGTEAFF	TGTGCCAGTACAAAAACACCCAGGGAAGGCACTGAAGCTTTCTTT
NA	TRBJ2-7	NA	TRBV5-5	CASSTGYEQYF	TGTGCCAGCAGCACGGGGTACGAGCAGTACTTC
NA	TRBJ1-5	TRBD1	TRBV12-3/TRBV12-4	CASRGQGVKPQHF	TGTGCCAGCAGGGGACAGGGGGTAAAGCCCCAGCATTTT
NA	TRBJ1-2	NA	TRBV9	CASSVGTANYGYTF	TGTGCCAGCAGCGTAGGAACAGCAAACTATGGCTACACCTTC
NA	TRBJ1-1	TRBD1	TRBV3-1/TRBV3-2	CASSLHRGLNTEAFF	TGTGCCAGCAGCCTTCACAGGGGCCTAAACACTGAAGCTTTCTTT
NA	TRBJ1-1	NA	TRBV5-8	CASSLVGQNTEAFF	TGTGCCAGCAGCTTGGTGGGGCAGAACACTGAAGCTTTCTTT
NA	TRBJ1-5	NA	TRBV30	CAWGTRENQPQHF	TGTGCCTGGGGGACTCGGGAGAATCAGCCCCAGCATTTT
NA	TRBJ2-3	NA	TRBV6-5	CATQTLADTQYF	TGTGCCACCCAAACTTTAGCAGATACGCAGTATTTT
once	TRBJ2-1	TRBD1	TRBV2	CASMGPGTGKFF	TGTGCCAGCATGGGTCCCGGGACAGGGAAGTTCTTC
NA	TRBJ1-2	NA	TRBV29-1	CSVEGAGVGNGYTF	TGCAGCGTTGAGGGAGCTGGGGTTGGAAATGGCTACACCTTC
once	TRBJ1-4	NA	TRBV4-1	CASSSGTGEEKLFF	TGCGCCAGCAGTTCTGGGACTGGAGAAGAAAAACTGTTTTTT
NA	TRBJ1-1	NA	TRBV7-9	CASSYQAGGLSEAFF	TGTGCCAGCAGCTACCAAGCGGGGGGGCTCTCTGAAGCTTTCTTT
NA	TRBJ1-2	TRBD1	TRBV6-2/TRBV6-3	CASSSVSDRTNYGYTF	TGTGCCAGCAGTTCAGTTTCGGACAGGACTAACTATGGCTACACCTTC
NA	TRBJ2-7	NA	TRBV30	CAWSVPGREQYF	TGTGCCTGGAGTGTACCGGGGAGGGAGCAGTACTTC
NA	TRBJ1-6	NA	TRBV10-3	CAIRQADDANSPLHF	TGTGCCATCCGACAGGCTGACGACGCGAATTCACCCCTCCACTTT
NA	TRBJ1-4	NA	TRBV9	CASSVGAIRTNEKLFF	TGTGCCAGCAGCGTAGGGGCTATCCGCACTAATGAAAAACTGTTTTTT
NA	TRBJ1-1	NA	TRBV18	CASSPARENTEAFF	TGTGCCAGCTCACCTGCCAGGGAGAACACTGAAGCTTTCTTT
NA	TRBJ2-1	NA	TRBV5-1	CASSLQDSSYNEQFF	TGCGCCAGCAGCTTGCAAGACAGCTCCTACAATGAGCAGTTCTTC
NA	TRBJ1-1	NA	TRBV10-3	CAIRWTLNTEAFF	TGTGCCATCAGATGGACACTGAACACTGAAGCTTTCTTT
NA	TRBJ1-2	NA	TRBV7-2	CASSPRGRDGYTF	TGTGCCAGCAGTCCCAGGGGTAGGGATGGCTACACCTTC
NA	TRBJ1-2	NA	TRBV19	CASSTRGTVGYTF	TGTGCCAGTAGTACCAGAGGGACTGTCGGCTACACCTTC
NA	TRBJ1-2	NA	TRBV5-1	CASSFDSSGYTF	TGCGCCAGCAGCTTCGACAGCTCTGGCTACACCTTC
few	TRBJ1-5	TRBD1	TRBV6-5	CASRQGPYQPQHF	TGTGCCAGCCGACAGGGGCCATATCAGCCCCAGCATTTT
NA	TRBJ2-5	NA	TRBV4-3	CASSLQIQETQYF	TGCGCCAGCAGCCTCCAGATCCAAGAGACCCAGTACTTC
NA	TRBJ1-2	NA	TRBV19	CASSIGRGLSNYGYTF	TGTGCCAGTAGTATCGGCAGGGGTTTATCTAACTATGGCTACACCTTC
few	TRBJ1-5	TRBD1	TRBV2	CASTYGQGERQPQHF	TGTGCCAGCACCTACGGACAGGGGGAGCGTCAGCCCCAGCATTTT
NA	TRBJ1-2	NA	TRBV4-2	CASSQDLAGRSYGYTF	TGTGCCAGCAGCCAAGATCTAGCAGGGAGGTCATATGGCTACACCTTC
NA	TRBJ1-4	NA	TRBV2	CASTIQGNPPELFF	TGTGCCAGCACAATTCAGGGGAACCCGCCTGAACTGTTTTTT
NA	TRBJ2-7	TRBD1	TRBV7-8	CASSSQGVGNPEQYF	TGTGCCAGCAGCTCACAGGGGGTGGGAAATCCCGAGCAGTACTTC
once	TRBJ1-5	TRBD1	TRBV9	CASSSGQNSNQPQHF	TGTGCCAGCAGCTCGGGACAGAATAGCAATCAGCCCCAGCATTTT
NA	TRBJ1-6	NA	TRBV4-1	CASSQANSPLHF	TGCGCCAGCAGCCAAGCAAATTCACCCCTCCACTTT
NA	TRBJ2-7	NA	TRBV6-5	CASSRYGSFYEQYF	TGTGCCAGCAGCCGTTACGGGTCCTTCTACGAGCAGTACTTC
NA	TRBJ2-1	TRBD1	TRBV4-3	CASSQEDNPVDRGRKQFF	TGCGCCAGCAGCCAAGAGGATAATCCCGTGGACAGGGGACGAAAGCAGTTCTTC
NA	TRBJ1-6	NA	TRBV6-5	CASSQTGQSPLHF	TGTGCCAGCAGTCAAACCGGACAGTCACCCCTCCACTTT
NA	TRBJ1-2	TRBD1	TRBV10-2	CASGDRGGDGYTF	TGCGCCAGCGGCGACAGGGGAGGGGATGGCTACACCTTC
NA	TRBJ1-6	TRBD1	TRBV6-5	CATRDSSYNSPLHF	TGTGCCACCCGGGACAGCTCCTATAATTCACCCCTCCACTTT
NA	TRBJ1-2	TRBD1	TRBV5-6	CASSRDSYGYTF	TGTGCCAGCAGTCGGGACAGCTATGGCTACACCTTC
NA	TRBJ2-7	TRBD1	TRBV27	CASSSTPTGGRGQYF	TGTGCCAGCAGTTCCACCCCGACAGGGGGAAGGGGGCAGTACTTC
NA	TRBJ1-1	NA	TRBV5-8	CASSLIMGLSMNTEAFF	TGTGCCAGCAGCTTAATAATGGGACTATCCATGAACACTGAAGCTTTCTTT
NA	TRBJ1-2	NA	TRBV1	CTSSQGRSLTIPGYGYTF	TGCACCAGCAGCCAAGGAAGGAGTTTGACCATTCCGGGATATGGCTACACCTTC
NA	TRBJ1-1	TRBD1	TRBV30	CAWSVRGTGVYTEAFF	TGTGCCTGGAGTGTACGGGGGACAGGGGTCTACACTGAAGCTTTCTTT